These T cell receptor beta chains were read from a single sample in a study of T cell responses to AZD1222 COVID-19 vaccine. Profiling relied on immunoSEQ multiplex PCR, and the TCRdb table lists in-frame clones only, not all of them. The sample shows fewer than 150,000 clones, 80% to 90% of them seen only once. This material consisted of peripheral blood, taken on day 0 of AZD1222 vaccination. All receptors come from an adult in good health. Each CDR3 is given with its conserved first and last residue. D genes are given only for firm matches. Size tells how often a clone was seen (once, few, many) or the class of an expanded clone, and some rows leave it out.

j_call clone_size v_call cdr3_length d_call cdr3_aa cdr3_nt
TRBJ2-3 - TRBV28 17 TRBD2 CASSLRLAGAPTDTQYF TGTGCCAGCAGCCTACGACTAGCGGGGGCTCCCACAGATACGCAGTATTTT
TRBJ1-2 - TRBV18 14 TRBD1 CASSEQGTPYGYTF TGTGCCAGCTCGGAACAGGGGACCCCCTATGGCTACACCTTC
TRBJ1-3 once TRBV30 13 - CAWDQGTGNTIYF TGTGCCTGGGACCAGGGAACTGGAAACACCATATATTTT
TRBJ2-4 - TRBV3-1/TRBV3-2 14 TRBD2 CASSQGWAGEVQYF TGTGCCAGCAGCCAAGGTTGGGCGGGAGAAGTTCAGTACTTC
TRBJ1-5 - TRBV7-2 14 - CASSPPGADQPQHF TGTGCCAGCAGCCCCCCCGGGGCTGATCAGCCCCAGCATTTT
TRBJ1-6 few TRBV2 17 - CASRDSGLNSYNSPLHF TGTGCCAGCCGAGACAGCGGCCTTAACTCCTATAATTCACCCCTCCACTTT
TRBJ1-1 - TRBV6-5 14 TRBD1 CASSYRGLGTEAFF TGTGCCAGCAGTTACAGGGGGCTTGGCACTGAAGCTTTCTTT
TRBJ1-2 - TRBV10-3 11 - CAIKQAYGYTF TGTGCCATCAAACAGGCTTATGGCTACACCTTC
TRBJ2-3 - TRBV7-2 14 - CASSWRGQTDTQYF TGTGCCAGCAGCTGGAGGGGGCAAACAGATACGCAGTATTTT
TRBJ2-1 - TRBV11-2 14 - CASSSTRNYNEQFF TGTGCCAGCAGCTCCACCCGGAACTACAATGAGCAGTTCTTC
TRBJ2-5 - TRBV7-9 15 TRBD1 CASSPTGGGGETQYF TGTGCCAGCAGCCCGACAGGGGGGGGAGGAGAGACCCAGTACTTC
TRBJ1-2 - TRBV28 18 - CASRREGLWTTLYYGYTF TGTGCCAGCAGGCGGGAGGGGTTGTGGACGACACTATACTATGGCTACACCTTC
TRBJ1-1 - TRBV9 12 - CASSVEGREAFF TGTGCCAGCAGCGTAGAAGGCAGGGAAGCTTTCTTT
TRBJ1-2 - TRBV2 14 - CASSDRGNNYGYTF TGTGCCAGCAGTGACAGGGGAAATAACTATGGCTACACCTTC
TRBJ1-2 - TRBV5-5 13 - CASSSEPNYGYTF TGTGCCAGCAGCTCGGAGCCTAACTATGGCTACACCTTC
TRBJ2-7 - TRBV9 16 - CASSVAGRVGLNEQYF TGTGCCAGCAGCGTAGCTGGTAGGGTGGGGCTGAACGAGCAGTACTTC
TRBJ1-2 few TRBV7-9 13 - CASSIPDSYGYTF TGTGCCAGCAGCATACCGGACAGCTATGGCTACACCTTC
TRBJ1-1 - TRBV6-5 14 TRBD1 CASSYDRGVHSAFF TGTGCCAGCAGTTACGACAGGGGAGTTCACTCAGCTTTCTTT
TRBJ1-2 - TRBV7-3 14 - CASSSTGTEKGYTF TGTGCCAGCAGCTCGACCGGGACCGAGAAAGGCTACACCTTC
TRBJ1-4 - TRBV7-8 13 - CASSGTFSEKLFF TGTGCCAGCAGCGGGACATTTAGTGAAAAACTGTTTTTT
TRBJ1-5 - TRBV3-1/TRBV3-2 13 - CASSHRDGQPQHF TGTGCCAGCAGCCACAGGGATGGTCAGCCCCAGCATTTT
TRBJ1-1 once TRBV5-1 14 - CASSLPGLNTEAFF TGCGCCAGCAGCTTGCCGGGGTTAAACACTGAAGCTTTCTTT
TRBJ2-3 - TRBV14 16 - CASSQEVVGNTDTQYF TGTGCCAGCAGCCAAGAAGTAGTGGGGAACACAGATACGCAGTATTTT
TRBJ2-3 - TRBV20-1 11 TRBD2 CSAAGGDTQYF TGCAGTGCGGCGGGGGGAGATACGCAGTATTTT
TRBJ1-1 once TRBV6-2/TRBV6-3 15 - CASSPVQGRNTEAFF TGTGCCAGCAGTCCCGTACAGGGAAGGAATACTGAAGCTTTCTTT
TRBJ2-2 - TRBV5-4 13 - CASSLDNTGELFF TGTGCCAGCAGCTTAGACAACACCGGGGAGCTGTTTTTT
TRBJ2-7 - TRBV5-1 15 - CASSLDRQSSYEQYF TGCGCCAGCAGCTTGGACAGGCAAAGCTCCTACGAGCAGTACTTC
TRBJ1-1 once TRBV6-2/TRBV6-3 15 - CASNPRTVMNTEAFF TGTGCCAGCAACCCGCGGACAGTCATGAACACTGAAGCTTTCTTT
TRBJ2-2 - TRBV15 14 TRBD2 CATSSGLASGELFF TGTGCCACCAGCTCGGGACTAGCCAGCGGGGAGCTGTTTTTT
TRBJ1-1 once TRBV5-6 14 - CASSLFQGNTEAFF TGTGCCAGCAGCTTGTTCCAGGGAAACACTGAAGCTTTCTTT
TRBJ1-4 - TRBV3-1/TRBV3-2 14 - CASSHQGTKKELFF TGTGCCAGCAGCCATCAGGGAACCAAAAAGGAACTGTTTTTT
TRBJ2-1 few TRBV6-5 15 TRBD2 CASFLAGGYYNEQFF TGTGCCAGCTTCCTGGCGGGAGGGTACTACAATGAGCAGTTCTTC
TRBJ1-6 few TRBV30 13 TRBD1 CASGTGLNSPLHF TGTGCCTCCGGGACAGGACTTAATTCACCCCTCCACTTT
TRBJ1-1 - TRBV23-1 16 - CASSQSMNDGNTEAFF TGCGCCAGCAGTCAATCCATGAACGACGGGAACACTGAAGCTTTCTTT
TRBJ1-5 once TRBV7-2 17 - CASSLALKIASNQPQHF TGTGCCAGCAGCTTAGCGCTGAAGATTGCAAGCAATCAGCCCCAGCATTTT
TRBJ1-6 - TRBV10-2 15 - CASRDLQGGNSPLHF TGCGCCAGCAGGGACCTACAGGGAGGTAATTCACCCCTCCACTTT
TRBJ2-3 - TRBV6-4 15 TRBD1 CASSETGQGGDTQYF TGTGCCAGCAGTGAGACGGGACAGGGTGGCGATACGCAGTATTTT
TRBJ2-3 - TRBV5-1 18 TRBD2 CASSSFGTSGASTDTQYF TGCGCCAGCTCCTCCTTCGGGACTAGCGGGGCCAGCACAGATACGCAGTATTTT
TRBJ2-2 - TRBV11-2 13 - CASRGLVTGELFF TGTGCCAGCAGAGGGCTCGTCACCGGGGAGCTGTTTTTT
TRBJ2-4 - TRBV7-9 18 TRBD2 CASSSTSGRWGAKNIQYF TGTGCCAGCAGCTCGACTAGCGGGAGGTGGGGGGCCAAAAACATTCAGTACTTC
TRBJ1-2 once TRBV4-1 17 - CANSTQGVHYHHYGYTF TGCGCCAACTCCACCCAAGGGGTGCACTACCACCACTATGGCTACACCTTC
TRBJ1-2 - TRBV15 14 TRBD1 CATSPDRERIGYTF TGTGCCACCAGTCCGGACAGGGAAAGGATAGGCTACACCTTC
TRBJ1-2 - TRBV6-6 13 - CASSPGQSYGYTF TGTGCCAGCAGCCCCGGACAGTCTTATGGCTACACCTTC
TRBJ2-2 few TRBV28 15 - CASNLGLYEDGELFF TGTGCCAGCAACCTGGGGCTTTACGAGGACGGGGAGCTGTTTTTT
TRBJ1-1 few TRBV2 14 - CASTVGSRGTEAFF TGTGCCAGCACTGTTGGGTCGCGGGGCACTGAAGCTTTCTTT
TRBJ1-1 - TRBV11-3 13 - CASSSTANTEAFF TGTGCCAGCAGCTCCACGGCGAACACTGAAGCTTTCTTT
TRBJ1-4 few TRBV4-1 17 - CASSQESSVATNEKLFF TGCGCCAGCAGCCAAGAGTCCTCCGTCGCAACTAATGAAAAACTGTTTTTT
TRBJ2-5 - TRBV7-9 14 - CASSFDRLQETQYF TGTGCCAGCAGCTTTGACAGGTTACAAGAGACCCAGTACTTC
TRBJ2-3 - TRBV9 14 - CASSVGQGTDTQYF TGTGCCAGCAGCGTAGGTCAGGGCACAGATACGCAGTATTTT
TRBJ1-5 - TRBV29-1 12 - CSVLEGSQPQHF TGCAGCGTCCTGGAGGGAAGCCAGCCCCAGCATTTT
TRBJ2-1 - TRBV7-6 14 - CASSVRGTSGEQFF TGTGCCAGCAGTGTCCGTGGGACTTCGGGTGAGCAGTTCTTC
TRBJ2-5 - TRBV29-1 14 TRBD1 CSVPPGQGSETQYF TGCAGCGTCCCTCCGGGACAGGGATCCGAGACCCAGTACTTC
TRBJ2-5 once TRBV29-1 14 - CSVEDRQGWETQYF TGCAGCGTTGAAGACAGGCAGGGGTGGGAGACCCAGTACTTC
TRBJ1-4 - TRBV28 14 - CASSLGGAGEKLFF TGTGCCAGCAGTTTGGGGGGGGCAGGTGAAAAACTGTTTTTT
TRBJ1-6 - TRBV3-1/TRBV3-2 19 - CASSQDREAAGEYNSPLHF TGTGCCAGCAGCCAAGATAGGGAGGCGGCGGGGGAATATAATTCACCCCTCCACTTT
TRBJ2-5 - TRBV27 14 TRBD2 CASSPLAGGETQYF TGTGCCAGCAGCCCCCTGGCGGGAGGAGAGACCCAGTACTTC
TRBJ1-1 - TRBV11-3 13 TRBD1 CASSSYRGSEAFF TGTGCCAGCAGCTCCTACAGGGGTTCTGAAGCTTTCTTT
TRBJ1-5 - TRBV19 16 - CASSIGTAYSNQPQHF TGTGCCAGTAGTATCGGGACGGCTTATAGCAATCAGCCCCAGCATTTT
TRBJ1-1 - TRBV3-1/TRBV3-2 14 TRBD1 CASSPTTGGTEAFF TGTGCCAGCAGCCCAACTACAGGGGGGACTGAAGCTTTCTTT